The clone carrying this TCR beta chain was recorded at least ten times. Its cognate antigen is unknown. In TCRdb, the reads were re-called with MiXCR into one record per CDR3 protein. The data show around 450,000 distinct CDR3 sequences, roughly 30% seen once. The data belong to a study of T cell repertoires in cytomegalovirus infection. Study-level background: In public TCR beta signatures, there were indications of both CMV infection and matching HLA type.

The J segment lost 0 bases and the V segment lost 5 bases, leaving 13 bases of the junction unmatched. The CDR3 is 18 amino acids. Germline CDR1 reads SGHTA; CDR2 reads FQGNSA. Study observations and caveats: Dominating the ex vivo response were HLA-C-restricted CMV-specific TCR beta clonotypes.

This rearrangement joins TRBV7-2 to TRBJ1-3, with 7 bases lining up with TRBD1. This TCR derives from a human donor in good health (CMV status not recorded). Some clones in this sample may be carry-over from other donors' samples. Sequenced input: PBMCs. The CDR3 loop reads CASSPLPGTVYSGNTIYF. The CDR3 DNA sequence: TGTGCCAGCAGCCCTCTTCCGGGGACAGTGTACTCTGGAAACACCATATATTTT.